Listed here is a single T cell receptor beta chain. It lacks a known antigen. Base qualities are not provided; no much larger clone lies one nucleotide away. The data were obtained in a study of blood T cell repertoires in COVID-19 (TCRdb year 2020). Looking at the study overall: Samples covering the acute and convalescent phases of COVID-19 were provided by collaborators in the United States, Italy and Spain. The dataset comprised deeply sampled blood TCRbeta repertoires from subjects exposed to, actively infected with, or recovered from COVID-19. Nearly every sample came with metadata listing a de-identified subject ID, COVID-19 status, age in years and sex. The prospective study material was composed of cDNA or gDNA derived from T cells, B-cell-depleted T cells, or PBMCs. Where available, HLA class I and class II types were taken from metadata supplied by the sample provider and were not determined by assay-based typing. A freely available public database, intended as a resource for researchers studying the immune response to SARS-CoV-2, is where the repertoires were released. Samples were obtained from the ongoing ImmuneRACE study (first 160 participants) and from 1,254 subjects provided by 6 global collaborators. What the research found in general, with its limitations: Clinical and demographic metadata were provided uncurated, with the amount varying by source and participant.

The collaborating institutions used their own protocols to collect whole blood in K2EDTA tubes. For TCRbeta analysis, collaborators shipped samples in one of three forms: frozen whole blood, isolated PBMCs, or DNA extracted from either of those sample types. TCRbeta CDR3 regions were amplified from genomic DNA by means of the immunoSEQ Assay, a bias-controlled multiplex PCR. Under the source paper's analysis protocol: The number of nucleated cells in each sample was estimated by amplification of reference gene primers within the assay. To quantify the absolute abundance of each unique TCRbeta CDR3 rearrangement, sequence reads were collapsed and filtered. For each sample, productive Simpson clonality was calculated by taking the square root of Simpson's diversity index across productive rearrangements. Entries here come from immuneACCESS through TCRdb and include only in-frame sequences with V and J called. Some clones fail to appear in such tables; in the studies checked, an unresolved V gene covers under half of the shortfall, and the cause of the remainder is unknown. V, J and clone size reflect that table, while D and trimming were determined from the DNA. This sample holds under 150,000 clones; approximately 88% were observed only once. 28% of the sample is taken by the ten largest.

The V end gives up 5 bases and the J end 0 bases, leaving 12 bases in the junction not matched to a gene. Via the germline V gene (reference sequence), CDR1 is SEHNR and CDR2 FQNEAQ. The CDR3 runs 18 residues from the cysteine to the phenylalanine. Only the CDR3 portion is preserved as DNA: 54 bases, with reading frame beginning at the first base. The rearrangement joined TRBV7-9 to TRBJ2-4; 8 bases in between match TRBD1. The sequencing sample was made of peripheral blood. The TCR was taken from a human donor in a cohort sampled during active COVID-19. The nucleotides read TGTGCCAGCAGCCGAACAGGGGGAAGGTGGCTAGCCAAAAACATTCAGTACTTC. This codes for CASSRTGGRWLAKNIQYF.